The T cell receptor (beta chain) under discussion was sequenced for a study of T-cell reconstitution after alpha-beta-depleted transplantation in children listed by TCRdb under 2016. Regarding the complete study: Using TCR repertoire profiling, the study followed T-cell immune reconstitution in a quantitative way in children after TCRalphabeta/CD19-depleted allogeneic hematopoietic cell transplantation.

The germline V end is reduced by 4 bases and the J end by 2 bases; junction bases left unmatched: 12. CDR1 ENHRY and CDR2 SYGVKD are derived from the germline V gene. From the cysteine through the phenylalanine, the CDR3 covers 17 amino acids. Of all the DNA, just the CDR3 is kept, 51 bases in frame from base 1. Regarding this clonotype: No antigen is known for it. Qualities for individual bases were not recorded, and no much larger clone is one base off.

The treatment or condition label here, explained by the study, means: allogeneic hematopoietic cell transplantation with graft depleted of TCRalphabeta T cells and CD19 B cells. The children who served as transplant recipients had been given grafts of TCRalphabeta/CD19-depleted allogeneic hematopoietic cells. Overall results and qualifications from the work: Apparently early alphabetaT-cell count recovery about two months after transplant reportedly relied on only several hundred rapidly expanded clones derived from non-depleted graft cells. In some patients, high TCRbeta diversity at day 60 was attributed to recipient T cells and intrathymic progenitors that had survived conditioning. Over subsequent months, a decline in hyperexpanded clone frequencies was noted, and after one year, T-cell counts and TCRbeta diversity were mostly ascribed to newly produced T cells.

The receptor library was made with PCR. The data were produced on an Illumina HiSeq 2500. Molecular barcoding was employed in the preparation of TCR libraries, with unique molecular identifiers being used to normalize TCRbeta repertoire quantification. The public reads were reprocessed in TCRdb via fastp at Q25 and MiXCR, keeping in-frame beta chains. Each entry merges the rows of one CDR3 protein and shows their most common DNA and genes. This sample has 350,000 to 500,000 distinct CDR3 sequences in its table, and around two fifths of those were observed once. The ten biggest clones cover 25% to 30% of the sample.

The sequence joins TRBV10-3 to TRBJ2-3, with 7 central nucleotides matching TRBD1. Sequencing used PBMCs, obtained before TCRalphabeta/CD19-depleted stem cell transplant. The source is a girl aged 2 to 9 with aplastic anemia, due to receive a stem cell transplant. The nucleotide sequence reads as follows: TGTGCCATCAGTGGCCCAGAAGACAGGGTCATCACAGATACGCAGTATTTT. The translation is CAISGPEDRVITDTQYF.